This T cell receptor beta chain was documented in a study of yellow fever vaccine responses in identical twins. This clonotype was observed a few times. Each CDR3 protein gets one entry after TCRdb re-called the RT-PCR reads with MiXCR. The data hold under 1,200 distinct CDR3 sequences, with just under 80% observed a single time. This CDR3 has 15 amino acids. CDR1 is SGHRS and CDR2 is YFSETQ in the germline V gene. V was shortened by 0 bases and J by 2 bases, with 10 bases between the two germline ends. The V call is TRBV5-1, the J call TRBJ2-3; perhaps TRBD2 as D (5 bases). This specimen consisted of T cells from blood (PBMCs), unsorted or a sorted subset (not recorded which), obtained before or after yellow fever vaccination (not recorded which). This sequence originates from a female donor who received the yellow fever vaccine. For the CDR3, the DNA is TGCGCCAGCAGCTTGGGAGGGATCTACACAGATACGCAGTATTTT. It is translated as CASSLGGIYTDTQYF.